The entry that follows covers one T cell receptor (beta chain) sequence. The antigen is unknown. This sample was included in a study of OX40 agonist ivuxolimab in advanced cancers. At the level of the study: A mean age of around 63 years, range about 20 to 79, was recorded, and roughly 80% were male.

The study, taken as a whole, reports: Among the lowest peripheral clonal expansion occurred in 0.1-3.0 mg/kg partial responders. Some patients who did not respond also had low normalized T-cell clonal expansion.

TCRdb's copy holds only in-frame clones and misses some; the assay was immunoSEQ multiplex PCR. Of around 110,000 clones listed, approximately 90% are singletons. V was pared by 4 bases and J by 6 bases, with 22 bases between. There are 16 residues in the CDR3. In germline, CDR1 is SGDLS, CDR2 YYNGEE. Drawing of blood for sampling happened at baseline, at cycle 4 day 1, and at cycle 7 day 1. The specimen was CD4+ or CD8+ T cells sorted from blood, collected in a trial of the OX40 agonist ivuxolimab. The sequence was collected from an adult with an advanced solid tumor such as melanoma, head and neck, liver or kidney cancer. The gene calls are TRBV9 and TRBJ1-1; no clear D. This chain's CDR3 is CASSPGLVGLMAEAFF. In DNA, the CDR3 is TGTGCCAGCAGCCCGGGCCTGGTGGGCCTTATGGCTGAAGCTTTCTTT.